The T cell receptor beta chain described here comes from a study of blood T cell repertoires in COVID-19. The overall study: COVID-19 samples from acute and convalescent phases originated in the United States, Italy and Spain. Sample material is recorded as cDNA or gDNA derived from T cells, B-cell-depleted T cells, or PBMCs.

Adults between about 18 and 95 years of age took part from about two dozen US areas. Participants were placed into cohorts based on the clinical history they reported. The trim removed 5 bases at V and 4 bases at J, leaving 5 bases unmatched. This CDR3 spans 15 amino acids. CDR1 is MNHEY and CDR2 is SVGEGT in the germline V gene. Produced via immunoSEQ multiplex PCR; TCRdb's table is partial and in-frame only. The sample shows under 150,000 clones, around 83% of them seen only once. The chain employs TRBV6-2 or TRBV6-3 and TRBJ2-7, with 13 bases fitting TRBD2. The sample consisted of PBMCs or T cells enriched from blood (not recorded which). This clonotype was obtained from a woman in her forties or fifties who had been exposed to COVID-19. CDR3 DNA sequence: TGTGCCAGCAGTCGGACTAGCGGGAGTTTGTACGAGCAGTACTTC. It specifies CASSRTSGSLYEQYF.